This T cell receptor beta chain derives from a study of T cells after yellow fever vaccination. Study summary: Preparing low-cell-number fractions relied on SMART-Seq v4 Ultra Low Input. Notes on the study in general: Post-booster repertoires contained most primary-vaccination clones again (about 95% CD4, approximately 86% CD8).

In this sample, this clonotype turned up a few times. Its antigen is unidentified. The authors made TCR cDNA by 5'RACE template switching, adding a universal primer site and UMIs. TCRdb recomputed calls from the 5' RACE reads with MiXCR, one row per CDR3 protein. The repertoire holds some 340,000 distinct CDR3 sequences, with over 4% as singletons. CDR3 length equals 14 residues. Trimming cost V 7 bases and J 3 bases; bases outside gene matches: 5. CDR1 is SEHNR, CDR2 FQNEAQ, per germline (reference sequence). The chain joins TRBV7-9 to TRBJ2-7; 11 positions match TRBD1. The sequence came from a man younger than 30 who received the YFV17D yellow fever vaccine. This specimen consisted of PBMCs, obtained 5 days after the yellow fever booster vaccination. DNA for the CDR3: TGTGCCAGCAATCCCGGGACAGGGGGCTACGAGCAGTACTTC. It is translated as CASNPGTGGYEQYF.